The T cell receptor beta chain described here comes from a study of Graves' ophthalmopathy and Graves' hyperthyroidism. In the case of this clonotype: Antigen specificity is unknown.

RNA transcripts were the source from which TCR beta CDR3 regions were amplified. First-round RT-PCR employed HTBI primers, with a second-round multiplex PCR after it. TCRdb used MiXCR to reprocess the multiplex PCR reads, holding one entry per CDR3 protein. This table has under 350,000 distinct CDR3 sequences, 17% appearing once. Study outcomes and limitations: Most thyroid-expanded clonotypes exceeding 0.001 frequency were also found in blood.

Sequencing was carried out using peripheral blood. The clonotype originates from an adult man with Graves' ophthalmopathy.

CDR3 in amino acids: CASRSSGGLGYEQYF. CDR3 coding DNA: TGTGCCAGCAGAAGCTCAGGGGGCCTCGGCTACGAGCAGTACTTC. This sequence joins TRBV12-3 or TRBV12-4 and TRBJ2-7; TRBD1 aligns across 8 bases. This CDR3 contains 15 residues. Germline trimming cut 6 bases from V and 3 bases from J; bases unmatched to any gene: 10.